Listed below are T cell receptor beta chains from one sample, sequenced in a study of T cells in Graves' hyperthyroidism and ophthalmopathy. In TCRdb, the multiplex PCR reads were re-called with MiXCR into one record per CDR3 protein. The repertoire consists of about 200,000 distinct CDR3 sequences, with around a sixth occurring once and the leading ten covering 53%. Sequencing used blood. The receptors stem from a woman in her 50s with Graves' hyperthyroidism. CDR3s include the opening cysteine and the closing phenylalanine or tryptophan. The D gene is left open where the match is weak. Where a row states a size, it is once, few, many or the class of an expanded clone; other rows omit it.

J,size,D,V,CDR3,DNA
TRBJ2-7,.,TRBD2,TRBV9,CASSALDEGVAGEEQYF,TGTGCCAGCAGCGCCCTAGATGAGGGGGTAGCGGGAGAAGAGCAGTACTTC
TRBJ1-2,once,.,TRBV24-1,CATSDATDYGYTF,TGTGCCACCAGTGATGCGACAGACTATGGCTACACCTTC
TRBJ2-2,few,TRBD1,TRBV27,CASSPYRGMGTGELFF,TGTGCCAGCAGTCCCTACAGGGGAATGGGGACCGGGGAGCTGTTTTTT
TRBJ2-7,many,.,TRBV12-3/TRBV12-4,CASSLSAYEQYF,TGTGCCAGCAGTTTATCAGCGTACGAGCAGTACTTC
TRBJ1-6,many,TRBD1,TRBV28,CASSLPTGGAGSPLHF,TGTGCCAGCAGTTTACCCACAGGGGGGGCGGGGTCACCCCTCCACTTT
TRBJ1-1,few,.,TRBV10-3,CAISPGAANTEAFF,TGTGCCATCAGTCCCGGTGCAGCGAACACTGAAGCTTTCTTT
TRBJ2-3,few,.,TRBV7-2,CASSLAPRYTDTQYF,TGTGCCAGCAGCTTAGCCCCCAGGTACACAGATACGCAGTATTTT
TRBJ1-3,.,.,TRBV6-1,CASLEVLGSGNTIYF,TGTGCCAGCTTAGAAGTACTGGGCTCTGGAAACACCATATATTTT
TRBJ2-1,many,.,TRBV7-9,CASSLEANEQFF,TGTGCCAGCAGCTTAGAGGCCAATGAGCAGTTCTTC
TRBJ2-4,few,TRBD2,TRBV11-3,CASSPPTSGIERVKNIQYF,TGTGCCAGCAGCCCACCCACTAGCGGGATCGAAAGAGTCAAAAACATTCAGTACTTC
TRBJ2-1,.,TRBD2,TRBV7-9,CASSFGGLAGFSYNEQFF,TGTGCCAGCAGCTTTGGGGGACTAGCGGGTTTCTCCTACAATGAGCAGTTCTTC
TRBJ2-7,few,TRBD2,TRBV19,CASSTSSGNYEQYF,TGTGCCAGTAGTACCTCTAGCGGGAACTACGAGCAGTACTTC
TRBJ1-1,many,.,TRBV11-3,CASSRGGAEAFF,TGTGCCAGCAGCCGGGGGGGAGCTGAAGCTTTCTTT